The clone carrying this T cell receptor (beta chain) was counted a few times. Assay: immunoSEQ multiplex PCR; the TCRdb copy retains only in-frame clones and omits some. Counted here are some 190,000 clones, around 82% occurring once; the ten biggest clones make up over 9.5%. This sample was taken from a study of blood T cell repertoires in COVID-19. Background on the study: Whether acute or convalescent, the COVID-19 samples came from the United States, Italy and Spain.

V lost 9 bases and J 0 bases, leaving 12 bases between the germline ends. Germline V gives CDR1 SNHLY, CDR2 FYNNEI. There are 14 residues in the CDR3. The sequence was obtained from a woman of 80 years or more with active or convalescent COVID-19. The V gene is TRBV2, the J gene TRBJ1-5, with a weak D call TRBD1 (6 bases). The sample consisted of peripheral blood. CDR3 amino acids: CASTGTNSNQPQHF. CDR3 DNA sequence: TGTGCCAGTACCGGGACAAATAGCAATCAGCCCCAGCATTTT.